Only one count was recorded for the clone carrying this TCR beta chain. The antigen is undetermined. These data are taken from a study of cytomegalovirus exposure and HLA in healthy donors. The study's findings and limits: Specific recognition of CMV antigens was confirmed in vitro for a few chains (all CMV-associated).

Germline assignment: CDR1 SGHTS and CDR2 YDEGEE. The CDR3 contains 13 residues. V was clipped by 0 bases and J by 2 bases, with 3 bases between them. PCR used 60 Vbeta primers and 13 Jbeta primers. Clones were sequenced by immunoSEQ multiplex PCR, and TCRdb holds only the in-frame ones, with some missing. The sample includes 120,000 or so clones, roughly four fifths seen only once; the top ten take around 5.8%. The J gene is TRBJ1-5, the V gene TRBV5-8; D remains unclear. The specimen was PBMCs. This receptor was identified in a woman between 35 and 50 years old in good health and CMV-seronegative. The CDR3 nucleotides read TGTGCCAGCAGCTTGGCAGGCAATCAGCCCCAGCATTTT. This encodes CASSLAGNQPQHF.